This TCR beta chain was profiled in a study of cytotoxic CD8 clonotypes in ibrutinib-treated CLL. About the study: By median around 74 months, 12 had progressed and around 14 stayed remitted; responses had been 2 complete and some 25 partial.

For this clone: Its specificity is unknown.

The data were produced by immunoSEQ multiplex PCR, yet TCRdb's version contains in-frame clones alone and is incomplete. Of 200,000 or so clones listed, approximately 75% are singletons. General study points: Starting clonality was above that of age-matched healthy donors and tracked circulating CD8+ T-cell counts.

Germline V gives CDR1 SGHRS, CDR2 YFSETQ. The CDR3 extends over 15 amino acids. V dropped 2 bases and J dropped 2 bases, with 14 bases sitting between them. The sequencing here drew on PBMCs, taken after 12 months of ibrutinib treatment. This chain uses TRBV5-1 with TRBJ2-7, with a weak D call TRBD1 (6 bases). This receptor was taken from a human donor with chronic lymphocytic leukemia. The CDR3 sequence: CASSFGRGGTYEQYF. CDR3 DNA sequence: TGCGCCAGCAGCTTCGGCAGGGGTGGGACCTACGAGCAGTACTTC.